The sequence of this TCR beta chain was determined in a study of cytomegalovirus exposure and HLA in healthy donors. CDR1 is SNHLY and CDR2 is FYNNEI in the germline V gene. Germline trimming cut 3 bases from V and 5 bases from J; bases unmatched to any gene: 7. The CDR3 has 15 residues. The primer mix had 60 Vbeta and 13 Jbeta primers. Sequencing was performed with immunoSEQ multiplex PCR; in TCRdb, only in-frame clones are kept and a portion is missing. The table includes around 110,000 clones, about two thirds detected once. Study results and limitations: Earlier analysis found most TCR beta V segments productive about 90% or about 30% of the time. Later work found most CMV-associated TCR beta chains apparently HLA-restricted. Sequencing had likely introduced a cluster of highly shared sequence variants as an artifact.

Concerning this clone itself: Its specificity is unknown.

Sequenced: PBMCs. This receptor was taken from a boy between 10 and 17 years old in good health and CMV-seronegative. The chain recombines TRBV2 with TRBJ2-3, with 8 bases lining up with TRBD1. Here the CDR3 reads CASSDDRGLIDTQYF. CDR3 in DNA: TGTGCCAGCAGTGATGACAGGGGCTTGATAGATACGCAGTATTTT. The whole variable domain, filled in from reference TRBV2 and TRBJ2-3, reads EPEVTQTPSHQVTQMGQEVILRCVPISNHLYFYWYRQILGQKVEFLVSFYNNEISEKSEIFDDQFSVERPDGSNFTLKIRSTKLEDSAMYFCASSDDRGLIDTQYFGPGTRLTVL.